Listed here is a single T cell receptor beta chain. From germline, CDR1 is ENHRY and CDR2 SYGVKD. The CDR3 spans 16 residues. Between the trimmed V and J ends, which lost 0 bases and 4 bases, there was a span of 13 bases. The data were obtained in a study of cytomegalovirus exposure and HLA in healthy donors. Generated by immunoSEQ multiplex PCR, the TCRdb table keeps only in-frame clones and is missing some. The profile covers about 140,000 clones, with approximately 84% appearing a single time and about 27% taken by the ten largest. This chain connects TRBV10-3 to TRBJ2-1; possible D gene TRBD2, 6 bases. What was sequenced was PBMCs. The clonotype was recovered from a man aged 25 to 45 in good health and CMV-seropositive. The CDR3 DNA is TGTGCCATCAGTGAGTCGGCAGCGGGTGAATACAATGAGCAGTTCTTC. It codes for CAISESAAGEYNEQFF.